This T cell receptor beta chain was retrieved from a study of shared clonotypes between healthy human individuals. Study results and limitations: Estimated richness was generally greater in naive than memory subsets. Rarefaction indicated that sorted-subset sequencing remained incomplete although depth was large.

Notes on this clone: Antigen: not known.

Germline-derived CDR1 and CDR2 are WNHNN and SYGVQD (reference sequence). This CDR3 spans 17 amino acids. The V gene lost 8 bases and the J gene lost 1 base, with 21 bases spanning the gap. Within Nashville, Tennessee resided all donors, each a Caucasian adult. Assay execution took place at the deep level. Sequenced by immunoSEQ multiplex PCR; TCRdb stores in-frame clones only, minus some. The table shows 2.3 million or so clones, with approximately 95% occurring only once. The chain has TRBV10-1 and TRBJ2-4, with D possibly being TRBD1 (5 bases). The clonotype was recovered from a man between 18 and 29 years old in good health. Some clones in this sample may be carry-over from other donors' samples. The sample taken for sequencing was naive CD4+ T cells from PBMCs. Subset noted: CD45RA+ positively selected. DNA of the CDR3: TGCGCCAGCCCCTGTTATTTCAGGGCTGGCGCCAAAAACATTCAGTACTTC. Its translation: CASPCYFRAGAKNIQYF.